The 9 T cell receptor beta chains reported below all come from one sample, sequenced in a study of T cells expressing NK-cell markers. TCRdb re-called the 5' RACE reads; every CDR3 protein appears as one record, without DNA. The repertoire shows approximately 440,000 distinct CDR3 sequences; the top ten hold 1.4%. Material for sequencing was blood T cells: a sorted CD56 or NKG2C T cell subset, CD4+ or CD8+ T cells, or bulk PBMC T cells (not recorded which). The receptors here all came from a woman aged 50 to 65 in good health.

This chain uses TRBV5-5 with TRBJ2-3; as DNA is missing, the TRBD2 call by TCRdb cannot be tested. The germline CDR1 and CDR2 sequences are SGHKS and YYEKEE (reference sequence). This CDR3 has 19 amino acids. The CDR3 is CASREQGRGGSGVTDTQYF.

The rearrangement joins TRBV12-3 or TRBV12-4 to TRBJ2-1; TCRdb's D gene call, TRBD2, goes unchecked for lack of DNA. CDR3 length: 15 amino acids. CDR3 in amino acids: CASAPSGWEGHRQFF.

The chain joins TRBV12-3 or TRBV12-4 to TRBJ2-2; checking the TCRdb D call of TRBD1 is not possible without DNA. The CDR3 runs to 14 residues. The CDR3: CASSPQRSGGELFF.

CDR3 amino acids: CASSILAGGSSDTQYF. The V and J genes are TRBV27 and TRBJ2-3; as DNA is missing, the TRBD2 call by TCRdb cannot be tested. Per germline, CDR1 MNHEY and CDR2 SMNVEV (reference sequence). This CDR3 has 16 residues.

The chain carries TRBV2 and TRBJ1-5; absent DNA, TCRdb's TRBD1 call cannot be checked. The CDR3 spans 16 residues. Germline assignment: CDR1 SNHLY and CDR2 FYNNEI. CDR3 amino acids: CASRPTGGNSNQPQHF.

The chain links TRBV28 to TRBJ2-2; there is no DNA to check the TCRdb D call of TRBD1. CDR3 length equals 14 residues. From germline, CDR1 is MDHEN and CDR2 SYDVKM. CDR3 amino acids: CASVDRGNTGELFF.

The chain recombines TRBV6-1 with TRBJ1-6; TCRdb calls TRBD1, which cannot be checked without DNA. Germline values: CDR1 MNHNS, CDR2 SASEGT. The CDR3 consists of 14 residues. The CDR3 region is CASSNRGTNSPLHF.

The chain is built from TRBV4-2 and TRBJ2-1; the TCRdb D gene call, TRBD1, has no DNA to confirm it. In germline, CDR1 is LGHNA, CDR2 YNFKEQ. The CDR3 has 16 amino acids. CDR3 sequence reads: CASSHGGDKGLNEQFF.

The chain links TRBV11-3 to TRBJ2-7; the TCRdb call, TRBD1, lacks DNA for checking. CDR3 length: 14 amino acids. CDR1 and CDR2 (germline): SGHNT, YENEEA. CDR3: CASSLDGRGNEQYF.